Below are 8 T cell receptor beta chains sequenced from a single sample in a study of T cell changes during pregnancy in multiple sclerosis. Measured with immunoSEQ multiplex PCR; TCRdb has only the in-frame clones, and not every one. The table records roughly 30,000 clones, about 89% of them present only once. Sequenced material: CD8+ T cells from peripheral blood mononuclear cells, taken after pregnancy. The receptor source for this set is a female donor with multiple sclerosis, enrolled in a pregnancy study.

This sequence joins TRBV10-3 and TRBJ2-1; TRBD2 aligns across 7 bases. The CDR3 totals 15 residues. Germline V gives CDR1 ENHRY, CDR2 SYGVKD. Trimming removed 3 bases from V and 4 bases from J; junction bases left unmatched: 6. This chain's CDR3 is CAISDGGSGYNEQFF. The CDR3 DNA reads TGTGCCATCAGTGACGGCGGTAGCGGGTACAATGAGCAGTTCTTC.

The CDR3: CAITGNTEAFF. DNA for the CDR3: TGTGCCATTACAGGGAACACTGAAGCTTTCTTT. The V and J genes are TRBV19 and TRBJ1-1, with D possibly matching TRBD1 (5 bases). The ends were cut back, 10 bases at V and 1 base at J, with 7 bases in the middle. In germline, CDR1 is LNHDA, CDR2 SQIVND (reference sequence). The CDR3 totals 11 residues.

The chain has TRBV4-1 and TRBJ2-3; D perhaps matches TRBD2 (7 bases). The CDR3 loop spans 17 amino acids. Trimming pared 0 bases from V and 1 base from J, leaving 14 bases between. Germline assignment: CDR1 MGHRA and CDR2 YSYEKL. CDR3: CASSQDKGGGGTDTQYF. CDR3 sequence (DNA): TGCGCCAGCAGCCAAGATAAGGGCGGGGGCGGCACAGATACGCAGTATTTT.

The genes are TRBV4-1 and TRBJ2-5; 9 bases fit TRBD2. The assigned J gene may be wrong: the sequence end matches TRBJ2-7 better. Germline V gene lookup returns CDR1 MGHRA and CDR2 YSYEKL. This CDR3 has 15 amino acids. This chain's CDR3 is CASSPRREGKDEQYF. The CDR3 DNA follows: TGCGCCAGCAGCCCTCGGCGGGAGGGAAAGGACGAGCAGTACTTC.

The chain uses TRBV6-4 and TRBJ2-3, with 8 bases identical to TRBD2. The germline gives CDR1 MRHNA, CDR2 SNTAGT. J gave up 1 base and V 3 bases, and 3 bases lay outside the gene matches. This CDR3 spans 15 amino acids. CDR3 protein: CASSDKAGGTDTQYF. The DNA for the CDR3 is TGTGCCAGCAGTGATAAAGCGGGAGGCACAGATACGCAGTATTTT.

This clone was recorded a few times. The J gene is TRBJ2-5, the V gene TRBV11-2; 7 bases line up with TRBD2. The CDR3 runs 16 residues. Per germline, CDR1 SGHAT and CDR2 FQNNGV. V lost 0 bases and J lost 4; bases outside the gene matches: 8. The CDR3 spells CASSLDFAGVGETQYF. CDR3 nucleotide sequence: TGTGCCAGCAGCTTAGATTTCGCGGGAGTAGGAGAGACCCAGTACTTC. Based on the CDR3 plus reference TRBV11-2 and TRBJ2-5, the full variable domain is EAGVAQSPRYKIIEKRQSVAFWCNPISGHATLYWYQQILGQGPKLLIQFQNNGVVDDSQLPKDRFSAERLKGVDSTLKIQPAKLEDSAVYLCASSLDFAGVGETQYFGPGTRLLVL.

V gene TRBV4-3 combines with J gene TRBJ2-7, with 8 positions matching TRBD1. With V trimmed by 0 bases and J by 2 bases, 3 bases remained unmatched. Germline V gene data show CDR1 as LGHNA and CDR2 as YSLEER. CDR3 length: 15 amino acids. CDR3 in amino acids: CASSQDRTGTYEQYF. DNA of the CDR3: TGCGCCAGCAGCCAAGATCGGACAGGGACCTACGAGCAGTACTTC.

This clone was counted only a few times. The chain links TRBV27 to TRBJ1-1; the D is unclear. The CDR3 sequence is 14 residues long. Germline-derived CDR1 and CDR2 are MNHEY and SMNVEV (reference sequence). Trimming took 3 bases from V and 0 from J, leaving 8 bases between them. As DNA, the CDR3 is TGTGCCAGCAGTTTTTCGGTTATGAACACTGAAGCTTTCTTT. Translation gives CASSFSVMNTEAFF.